Shown below are 13 T cell receptor beta chains from a single sample sequenced in a study of OX40 agonist ivuxolimab in advanced cancers. Profiled with immunoSEQ multiplex PCR; TCRdb holds only in-frame clones, not every one. The data hold about 26,000 clones, with more than 60% observed a single time. Sample: CD4+ or CD8+ T cells sorted from blood, taken in a trial of the OX40 agonist ivuxolimab. The origin of the receptors is an adult with an advanced solid tumor such as melanoma, head and neck, liver or kidney cancer.

The genes are TRBV5-6 and TRBJ2-1; D is unclear. Per germline, CDR1 SGHDT and CDR2 YYEEEE. V was cut by 1 base and J by 8 bases, with 13 bases left in between. The CDR3 has 14 residues. The chain's CDR3 is CASSLTTSVHEQFF. CDR3 sequence (DNA): TGTGCCAGCAGCTTGACGACGTCAGTCCATGAGCAGTTCTTC. The full variable domain, its missing parts supplied by reference TRBV5-6 and TRBJ2-1, is DAGVTQSPTHLIKTRGQQVTLRCSPKSGHDTVSWYQQALGQGPQFIFQYYEEEERQRGNFPDRFSGHQFPNYSSELNVNALLLGDSALYLCASSLTTSVHEQFFGPGTRLTVL.

CDR3 residues: CAISDPGGGNQPQHF. CDR3 in DNA: TGTGCCATCAGTGATCCCGGGGGGGGCAATCAGCCCCAGCATTTT. The rearrangement links TRBV10-3 to TRBJ1-5, with D possibly being TRBD1 (5 bases). Trimming removed 3 bases at V and 2 bases at J, with 11 bases between. CDR3 length: 15 residues. From germline, CDR1 is ENHRY and CDR2 SYGVKD.

The CDR3 DNA reads TGTGCCAGCAGCTCCACCCACCGGGACAGGGGGCTAGCGGGTGAAAAACTGTTTTTT. It is translated as CASSSTHRDRGLAGEKLFF. This chain connects TRBV7-9 to TRBJ1-4, with TRBD1 identical over 12 bases. V dropped 4 bases and J dropped 7; count of bases not matched to a gene: 16. This CDR3 is 19 amino acids long. CDR1 is SEHNR, CDR2 FQNEAQ, per germline (reference sequence). The full variable domain, completed using reference TRBV7-9 and TRBJ1-4, is DTGVSQNPRHKITKRGQNVTFRCDPISEHNRLYWYRQTLGQGPEFLTYFQNEAQLEKSRLLSDRFSAERPKGSFSTLEIQRTEQGDSAMYLCASSSTHRDRGLAGEKLFFGSGTQLSVL.

The chain uses TRBV4-3 and TRBJ1-6; D perhaps matches TRBD1 (6 bases). Between the trimmed V and J ends, which lost 0 bases and 7 bases, there was a span of 16 bases. Germline assignment: CDR1 LGHNA and CDR2 YSLEER. The CDR3 runs 17 residues. The CDR3 region is CASSQDLWGASNSPLHF. As DNA, the CDR3 is TGCGCCAGCAGCCAAGATCTATGGGGGGCATCGAATTCACCCCTCCACTTT.

This CDR3 is CASSTPPEGISGGWREQYF. CDR3 DNA: TGTGCCAGCAGCACCCCCCCGGAGGGGATTAGCGGGGGATGGCGTGAGCAGTACTTC. The V gene is TRBV7-8, the J gene TRBJ2-7, with 9 nucleotides matching TRBD2. Germline assignment: CDR1 SGHVS and CDR2 FQNEAQ. J was trimmed by 7 bases and V by 5 bases; bases with no gene match: 24. CDR3 length equals 19 residues.

This clone was counted a few times. The chain combines TRBV7-9 with TRBJ1-2; D might be TRBD1 (6 bases). CDR1 and CDR2 from the germline V gene are SEHNR and FQNEAQ (reference sequence). The CDR3 consists of 16 residues. Trimming pared 3 bases from V and 0 bases from J, leaving 14 bases between. The CDR3: CASSFRQDLPNYGYTF. The CDR3 region has the DNA TGTGCCAGCAGCTTTAGACAGGACCTACCTAACTATGGCTACACCTTC. The whole variable domain, filled in from reference TRBV7-9 and TRBJ1-2, reads DTGVSQNPRHKITKRGQNVTFRCDPISEHNRLYWYRQTLGQGPEFLTYFQNEAQLEKSRLLSDRFSAERPKGSFSTLEIQRTEQGDSAMYLCASSFRQDLPNYGYTFGSGTRLTVV.

This sequence joins TRBV6-6 and TRBJ1-2; D gene uncertain. The length of the CDR3 is 14 residues. CDR1 is MNHNY, CDR2 SVGAGI, per germline (reference sequence). With 2 bases removed from V and 8 bases from J, the gap between germline ends came to 15 bases. CDR3 loop: CASSYGLSSGGYTF. DNA for the CDR3: TGTGCCAGCAGTTACGGACTCTCCAGCGGAGGCTACACCTTC.

V is TRBV19 and J is TRBJ2-5; D may be TRBD1 (6 bases). The CDR3 is 14 residues long. Trimming pared 5 bases from V and 5 bases from J, leaving 15 bases between. Germline V lookup: CDR1 LNHDA, CDR2 SQIVND (reference sequence). The CDR3 coding sequence is TGTGCCAGTAGTCCCCAGGGGAGAGGGGAGACCCAGTACTTC. Its translation: CASSPQGRGETQYF.

The V gene is TRBV7-6, the J gene TRBJ1-1, with D tentatively TRBD1 (6 bases). This CDR3 region has 12 residues. Germline-derived CDR1 and CDR2 are SGHVS and FNYEAQ. The V and J ends lost 5 bases and 6 bases respectively, with 10 bases between them. The CDR3 loop is CASSPGGAEAFF. CDR3 coding DNA: TGTGCCAGCAGCCCGGGGGGCGCTGAAGCTTTCTTT.

This sequence joins TRBV2 and TRBJ1-1; 10 bases are a match to TRBD1. This CDR3 is built from 14 residues. J gave up 8 bases and V 5 bases, and 8 bases lay outside the gene matches. CDR1 and CDR2 (germline): SNHLY, FYNNEI. CDR3 region: CASSKKTGGREAFF. The DNA of the CDR3 is TGTGCCAGCAGTAAAAAGACAGGGGGCAGGGAAGCTTTCTTT.

This CDR3 is CASSLLSTGGSTDTQYF. CDR3 DNA sequence: TGTGCCAGCAGCCTGCTGTCCACAGGGGGCAGCACAGATACGCAGTATTTT. The V and J genes are TRBV27 and TRBJ2-3; 9 bases are a match to TRBD1. V gave up 6 bases and J gave up 0 bases; unmatched junction bases: 10. The CDR3 runs to 17 residues. Per germline, CDR1 MNHEY and CDR2 SMNVEV (reference sequence).

V and J are TRBV5-6 and TRBJ1-4; D possibly corresponds to TRBD1 (5 bases). Per the germline V gene, CDR1 is SGHDT and CDR2 is YYEEEE. This CDR3 region has 14 residues. Deletions cut 3 bases from V and 8 bases from J, with 14 bases between. The CDR3 DNA sequence: TGTGCCAGCAGCTCCAGGGTCTTCAAGGAAAAACTGTTTTTT. Translation: CASSSRVFKEKLFF. Looking up the rest from reference TRBV5-6 and TRBJ1-4 gives the full variable domain: DAGVTQSPTHLIKTRGQQVTLRCSPKSGHDTVSWYQQALGQGPQFIFQYYEEEERQRGNFPDRFSGHQFPNYSSELNVNALLLGDSALYLCASSSRVFKEKLFFGSGTQLSVL.

The rearrangement links TRBV5-1 to TRBJ2-3; no definite D call. The CDR3 runs 18 residues. Germline V gives CDR1 SGHRS, CDR2 YFSETQ. Deletions cut 0 bases from V and 0 bases from J, with 17 bases between. The CDR3 sequence: CASSLGPLRALSTDTQYF. The CDR3 coding sequence is TGCGCCAGCAGCTTGGGCCCACTCCGGGCCCTTAGCACAGATACGCAGTATTTT. Full variable domain (outside the CDR3, taken from reference TRBV5-1 and TRBJ2-3): KAGVTQTPRYLIKTRGQQVTLSCSPISGHRSVSWYQQTPGQGLQFLFEYFSETQRNKGNFPGRFSGRQFSNSRSEMNVSTLELGDSALYLCASSLGPLRALSTDTQYFGPGTRLTVL.